The rows below give T cell receptor beta chains drawn from one sample of a study of cytomegalovirus exposure and HLA in healthy donors. Assay: immunoSEQ multiplex PCR; the TCRdb copy retains only in-frame clones and omits some. The sample contains about 140,000 clones, 75% of which appear only once. The specimen sequenced was PBMCs. The receptors derive from a man aged 35 to 55 in good health and CMV-seronegative. Both conserved end residues are part of each CDR3. D genes are given only for firm matches. A row's size may be missing; if present it is once, few, many or a size class.

TRBJ2-7	TRBD1	TRBV7-3	.	CASSPGTGGPYEQYF	TGTGCCAGCAGCCCGGGGACAGGAGGGCCCTACGAGCAGTACTTC
TRBJ2-7	TRBD1	TRBV9	.	CASSPGTGGTYEQYF	TGTGCCAGCAGTCCCGGGACAGGGGGGACCTACGAGCAGTACTTC
TRBJ2-7	TRBD1	TRBV7-9	.	CASSTRQGEGEQYF	TGTGCCAGCAGCACGCGACAGGGGGAGGGCGAGCAGTACTTC
TRBJ1-2	.	TRBV28	.	CALGDTAYYGYTF	TGTGCCTTGGGGGACACTGCCTACTATGGCTACACCTTC
TRBJ2-3	.	TRBV14	.	CASSRRLTDTQYF	TGTGCCAGCAGCCGGCGGCTCACAGATACGCAGTATTTT
TRBJ2-3	.	TRBV2	.	CASRGGTDTQYF	TGTGCCAGCAGGGGAGGAACAGATACGCAGTATTTT
TRBJ2-2	TRBD1	TRBV7-8	.	CASSPGTGWAGELFF	TGTGCCAGCAGCCCGGGGACAGGGTGGGCCGGGGAGCTGTTTTTT
TRBJ2-7	TRBD1	TRBV11-2	many	CASSVAAGQAYEQYF	TGTGCCAGCAGCGTAGCGGCGGGACAGGCCTACGAGCAGTACTTC
TRBJ2-7	.	TRBV7-6	once	CASSFGPPGVEQYF	TGTGCCAGCAGCTTTGGGCCCCCAGGGGTCGAGCAGTACTTC
TRBJ1-2	TRBD1	TRBV5-6	.	CASSLGQGACGYTF	TGTGCCAGCAGCTTGGGGCAGGGGGCTTGTGGCTACACCTTC
TRBJ1-1	TRBD1	TRBV6-1	.	CASRLNRGPTEAFF	TGTGCCAGCAGACTAAACAGGGGGCCTACTGAAGCTTTCTTT
TRBJ1-1	TRBD1	TRBV5-4	.	CASSNRQGRNTEAFF	TGTGCCAGCAGCAACCGACAGGGGCGGAACACTGAAGCTTTCTTT
TRBJ2-3	TRBD1	TRBV4-3	.	CASSLGTGGTDTQYF	TGCGCCAGCAGCCTTGGGACAGGGGGAACAGATACGCAGTATTTT
TRBJ1-5	.	TRBV9	.	CASGQGGPQHF	TGTGCCAGCGGCCAGGGAGGGCCCCAGCATTTT
TRBJ2-7	.	TRBV28	few	CASSLLGVYEQYF	TGTGCCAGCAGTTTACTAGGTGTGTACGAGCAGTACTTC
TRBJ2-7	TRBD2	TRBV7-9	.	CSSSQIGAERGISYEQYF	TGTTCCAGCAGCCAAATAGGTGCGGAGCGGGGGATCTCCTACGAGCAGTACTTC
TRBJ1-2	TRBD1	TRBV6-5	.	CASSYPRQGGVGYTF	TGTGCCAGCAGTTATCCTCGACAGGGGGGTGTTGGCTACACCTTC
TRBJ2-3	.	TRBV9	.	CASSLFWGTSTDTQYF	TGTGCCAGCAGCCTGTTCTGGGGGACTAGCACAGATACGCAGTATTTT
TRBJ1-2	TRBD1	TRBV6-1	.	CASSEPGQGAGDGYTF	TGTGCCAGCAGTGAACCGGGACAGGGGGCCGGGGATGGCTACACCTTC
TRBJ2-7	TRBD2	TRBV5-6	once	CASSPTRRGGPYEQYF	TGTGCCAGCAGCCCAACGAGGCGGGGGGGGCCCTACGAGCAGTACTTC
TRBJ1-3	.	TRBV15	.	CATSRVTGSSGNTIYF	TGTGCCACCAGCAGAGTCACAGGATCCTCTGGAAACACCATATATTTT
TRBJ2-1	.	TRBV27	.	CASSFAGNSYNEQFF	TGTGCCAGCAGTTTTGCCGGGAACTCCTACAATGAGCAGTTCTTC